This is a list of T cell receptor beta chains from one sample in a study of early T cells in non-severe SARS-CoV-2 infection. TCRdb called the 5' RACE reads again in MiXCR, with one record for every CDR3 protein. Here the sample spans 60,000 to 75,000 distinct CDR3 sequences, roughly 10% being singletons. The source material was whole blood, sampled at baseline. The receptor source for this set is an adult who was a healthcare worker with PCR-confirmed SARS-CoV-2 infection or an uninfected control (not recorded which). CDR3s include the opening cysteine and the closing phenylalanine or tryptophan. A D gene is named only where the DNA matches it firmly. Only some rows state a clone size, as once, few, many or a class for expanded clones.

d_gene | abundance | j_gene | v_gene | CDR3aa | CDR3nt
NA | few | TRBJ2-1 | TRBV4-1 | CASSQVDKRGAHEQFF | TGCGCCAGCAGCCAAGTGGACAAGAGGGGGGCCCATGAGCAGTTCTTC
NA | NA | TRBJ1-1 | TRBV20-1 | CSTIPEDVFEAFF | TGCAGCACAATACCGGAGGATGTCTTTGAAGCTTTCTTT
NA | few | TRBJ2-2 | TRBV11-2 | CASSLIGQRNTGELFF | TGTGCCAGCAGCTTGATCGGACAGCGTAACACCGGGGAGCTGTTTTTT
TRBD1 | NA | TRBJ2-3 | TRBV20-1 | CSAPGDRVGTDTQYF | TGCAGTGCACCCGGGGACAGGGTCGGCACAGATACGCAGTATTTT
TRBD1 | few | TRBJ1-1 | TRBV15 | CATRRQGGAEAFF | TGTGCCACCCGCCGACAGGGGGGGGCTGAAGCTTTCTTT
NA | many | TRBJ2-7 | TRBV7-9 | CASSLVPGTSYEQYF | TGTGCCAGCAGCTTAGTCCCGGGTACTAGCTACGAGCAGTACTTC
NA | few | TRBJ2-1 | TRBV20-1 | CSARGTATEQFF | TGCAGTGCTAGAGGGACAGCCACTGAGCAGTTCTTC
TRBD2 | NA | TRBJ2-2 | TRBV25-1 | CASSGGLTMNTGELFF | TGTGCCAGCAGTGGGGGACTAACGATGAACACCGGGGAGCTGTTTTTT
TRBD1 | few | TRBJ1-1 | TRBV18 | CASSPGQIYTEAFF | TGTGCCAGCTCACCGGGACAGATTTACACTGAAGCTTTCTTT
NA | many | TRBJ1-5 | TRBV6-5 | CASSYSGRLNQPQHF | TGTGCCAGCAGTTACTCGGGGCGACTCAATCAGCCCCAGCATTTT
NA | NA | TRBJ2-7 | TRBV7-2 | CASSTLRRSEQYF | TGTGCCAGCAGCACTCTCCGACGAAGTGAGCAGTACTTC
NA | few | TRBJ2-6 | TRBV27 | CASNRTPYAGANVLTF | TGTGCCAGCAATCGAACACCCTACGCTGGGGCCAACGTCCTGACTTTC
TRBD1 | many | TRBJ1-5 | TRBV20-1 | CSARGQGNNQPQHF | TGCAGTGCTAGAGGACAGGGGAACAATCAGCCCCAGCATTTT
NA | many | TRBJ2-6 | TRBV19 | CASNAAATSGANVLTF | TGTGCCAGTAATGCGGCAGCTACCTCTGGGGCCAACGTCCTGACTTTC
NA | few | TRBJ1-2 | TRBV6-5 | CASSYSAGWLGYTF | TGTGCCAGCAGTTACTCGGCAGGGTGGCTTGGCTACACCTTC
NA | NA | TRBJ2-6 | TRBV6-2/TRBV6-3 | CASNSPGPLYPGANVLTF | TGTGCCAGCAATTCTCCGGGACCCCTCTACCCCGGGGCCAACGTCCTGACTTTC
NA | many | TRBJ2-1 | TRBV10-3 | CAIISGNEQFF | TGTGCCATCATTTCGGGAAATGAGCAGTTCTTC
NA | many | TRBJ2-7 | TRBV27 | CASSTTPRLLNEQYF | TGTGCCAGCAGCACGACCCCTCGGCTACTTAACGAGCAGTACTTC
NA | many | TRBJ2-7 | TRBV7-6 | CASSPGTKYEQYF | TGTGCCAGCAGTCCTGGGACCAAATACGAGCAGTACTTC
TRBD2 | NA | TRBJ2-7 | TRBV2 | CASSTGLAGAIEQYF | TGTGCCAGCAGTACCGGACTAGCGGGAGCGATCGAGCAGTACTTC
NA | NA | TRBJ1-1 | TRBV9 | CASSVVPGARVEAFF | TGTGCCAGCAGCGTAGTCCCGGGGGCGCGAGTGGAAGCTTTCTTT
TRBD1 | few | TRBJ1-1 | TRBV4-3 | CASSQARGVNTEAFF | TGCGCCAGCAGCCAAGCCAGGGGGGTGAACACTGAAGCTTTCTTT
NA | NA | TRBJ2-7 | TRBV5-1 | CASSIHPAIYEQYF | TGCGCCAGCAGCATTCATCCGGCCATCTACGAGCAGTACTTC
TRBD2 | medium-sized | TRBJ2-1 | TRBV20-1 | CSARDPRTSGNEQFF | TGCAGTGCTAGAGATCCCCGGACTAGCGGGAATGAGCAGTTCTTC
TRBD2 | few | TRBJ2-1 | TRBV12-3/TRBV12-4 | CASSSSGRNEQFF | TGTGCCAGCAGTTCTAGCGGGAGGAATGAGCAGTTCTTC
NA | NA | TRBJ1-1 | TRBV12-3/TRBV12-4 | CASSLKVPGAPSKAFF | TGTGCCAGCAGCTTAAAGGTACCGGGGGCGCCAAGCAAAGCTTTCTTT
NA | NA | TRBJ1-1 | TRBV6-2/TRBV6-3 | CASSPGLNTEAFF | TGTGCCAGCAGTCCCGGCCTGAACACTGAAGCTTTCTTT
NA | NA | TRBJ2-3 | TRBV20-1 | CSAPTRAAGTDTQYF | TGCAGTGCTCCGACGAGGGCCGCTGGCACAGATACGCAGTATTTT
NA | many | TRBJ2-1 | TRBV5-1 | CASSLEGRWSSYNEQFF | TGCGCCAGCAGCTTGGAGGGTCGGTGGAGCTCCTACAATGAGCAGTTCTTC
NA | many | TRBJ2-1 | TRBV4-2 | CASSPSGNEQFF | TGTGCCAGCAGCCCGAGCGGGAATGAGCAGTTCTTC
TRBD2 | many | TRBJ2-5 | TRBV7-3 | CASSRLAGEGETQYF | TGTGCCAGCAGCCGGCTAGCGGGAGAAGGAGAGACCCAGTACTTC
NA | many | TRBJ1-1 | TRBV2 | CASSVADTEAFF | TGTGCCAGCAGTGTCGCGGACACTGAAGCTTTCTTT
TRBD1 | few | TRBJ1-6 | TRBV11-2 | CASSSRDRGNSPLHF | TGTGCCAGCAGCTCACGGGACAGGGGTAATTCACCCCTCCACTTT
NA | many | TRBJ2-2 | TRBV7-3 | CASSPSLSSPINTGELFF | TGTGCCAGCAGCCCGTCATTATCCAGTCCAATAAACACCGGGGAGCTGTTTTTT
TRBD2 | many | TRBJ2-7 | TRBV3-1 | CASSQDSAGGRQQYF | TGTGCCAGCAGCCAAGATTCGGCGGGGGGTCGGCAGCAGTACTTC
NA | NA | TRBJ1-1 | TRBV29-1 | CSGGEGLSEAFF | TGCAGCGGGGGAGAGGGGCTGAGTGAAGCTTTCTTT
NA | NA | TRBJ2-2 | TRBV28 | CASSNANTGELFF | TGTGCCAGCAGCAACGCGAACACCGGGGAGCTGTTTTTT
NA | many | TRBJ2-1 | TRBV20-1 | CSARDLERVEQFF | TGCAGTGCTAGAGACCTAGAGAGGGTTGAGCAGTTCTTC
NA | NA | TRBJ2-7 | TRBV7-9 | CASSLAGPYEQYF | TGTGCCAGCAGCTTAGCGGGCCCTTACGAGCAGTACTTC
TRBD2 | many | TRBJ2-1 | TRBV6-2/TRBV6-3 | CASSYKAGANEQFF | TGTGCCAGCAGTTACAAGGCGGGAGCCAATGAGCAGTTCTTC
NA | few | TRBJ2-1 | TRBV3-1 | CASSQVVSAFLNEQFF | TGTGCCAGCAGCCAAGTTGTAAGTGCTTTCTTAAATGAGCAGTTCTTC
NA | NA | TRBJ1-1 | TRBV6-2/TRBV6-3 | CASSYSVSASTEAFF | TGTGCCAGCAGTTATAGCGTGTCAGCGTCCACTGAAGCTTTCTTT
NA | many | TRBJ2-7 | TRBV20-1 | CSARGAGFTSYEQYF | TGCAGTGCTAGGGGCGCTGGGTTTACAAGCTACGAGCAGTACTTC
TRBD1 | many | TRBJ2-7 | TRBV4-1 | CASSQDRGYEQYF | TGCGCCAGCAGCCAAGACAGGGGGTACGAGCAGTACTTC
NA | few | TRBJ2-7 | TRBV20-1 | CSARFRGSYEQYF | TGCAGTGCTAGATTCAGGGGATCCTACGAGCAGTACTTC
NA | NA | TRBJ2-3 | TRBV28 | CASSLTGYYPTDTQYF | TGTGCCAGCAGTTTAACAGGATATTACCCGACAGATACGCAGTATTTT
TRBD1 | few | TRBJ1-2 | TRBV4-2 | CASRLAGTANYGYTF | TGTGCCAGCAGACTAGCCGGGACAGCCAACTATGGCTACACCTTC
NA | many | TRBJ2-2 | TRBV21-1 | CASSKEGQAGTGELFF | TGTGCCAGCAGCAAAGAAGGGCAGGCAGGGACCGGGGAGCTGTTTTTT
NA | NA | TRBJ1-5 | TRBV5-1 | CASSLARTGNQPQHF | TGCGCCAGCAGCTTGGCTAGGACAGGCAATCAGCCCCAGCATTTT
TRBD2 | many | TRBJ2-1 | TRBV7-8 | CASSHTSMASGRGEQFF | TGTGCCAGCAGCCACACATCGATGGCTAGCGGGAGAGGCGAGCAGTTCTTC
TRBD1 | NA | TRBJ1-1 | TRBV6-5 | CASTGTGGGYTEAFF | TGTGCCAGCACCGGGACAGGGGGCGGCTACACTGAAGCTTTCTTT
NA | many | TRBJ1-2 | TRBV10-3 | CASGEYGYTF | TGTGCTTCTGGTGAATATGGCTACACCTTC
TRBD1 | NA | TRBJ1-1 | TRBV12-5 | CASGFTPTGAKTEAFF | TGTGCTAGTGGTTTTACCCCGACAGGGGCGAAGACTGAAGCTTTCTTT
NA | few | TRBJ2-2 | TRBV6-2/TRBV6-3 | CASTRTATTGELFF | TGTGCCAGCACCCGGACAGCAACTACCGGGGAGCTGTTTTTT
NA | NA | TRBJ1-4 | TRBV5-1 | CASSLEAGPALKKLFF | TGCGCCAGCAGCTTGGAAGCCGGCCCGGCCCTGAAGAAACTGTTTTTT